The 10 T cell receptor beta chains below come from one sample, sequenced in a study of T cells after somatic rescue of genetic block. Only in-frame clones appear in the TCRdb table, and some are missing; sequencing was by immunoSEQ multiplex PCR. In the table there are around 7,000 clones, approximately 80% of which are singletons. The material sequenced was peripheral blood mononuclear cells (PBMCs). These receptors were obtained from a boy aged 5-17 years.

This CDR3 reads CASSRGLAGDNEQFF. DNA of the CDR3: TGTGCCAGCAGCCGCGGACTAGCGGGAGATAATGAGCAGTTCTTC. The rearrangement uses TRBV5-6 and TRBJ2-1; TRBD2 matches 13 bases. This CDR3 has 15 residues. Germline trimming cut 4 bases from V and 7 bases from J; bases unmatched to any gene: 5. CDR1 is SGHDT and CDR2 is YYEEEE in the germline V gene.

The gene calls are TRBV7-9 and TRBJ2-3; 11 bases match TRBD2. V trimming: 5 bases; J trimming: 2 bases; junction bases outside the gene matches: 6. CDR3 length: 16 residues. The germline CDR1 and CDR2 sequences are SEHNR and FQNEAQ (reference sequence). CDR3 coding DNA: TGTGCCAGCAGCCCGGGACTAGCGGCATCCACAGATACGCAGTATTTT. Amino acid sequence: CASSPGLAASTDTQYF.

The DNA of the CDR3 is TGTGCCAGCAGCTTAGTAGTAAGGGGGGAGCTGTTTTTT. Protein sequence: CASSLVVRGELFF. This rearrangement joins TRBV11-2 to TRBJ2-2; D remains ambiguous. Per germline, CDR1 SGHAT and CDR2 FQNNGV. The CDR3 is made up of 13 amino acids. Trimming took 1 base from V and 8 from J, leaving 8 bases between them.

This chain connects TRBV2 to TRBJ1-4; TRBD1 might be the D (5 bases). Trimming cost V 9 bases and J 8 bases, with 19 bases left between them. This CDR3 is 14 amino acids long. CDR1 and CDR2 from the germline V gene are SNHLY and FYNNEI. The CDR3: CASGSGGGFEKLFF. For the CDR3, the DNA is TGTGCCAGTGGGTCTGGCGGGGGGTTCGAAAAACTGTTTTTT.

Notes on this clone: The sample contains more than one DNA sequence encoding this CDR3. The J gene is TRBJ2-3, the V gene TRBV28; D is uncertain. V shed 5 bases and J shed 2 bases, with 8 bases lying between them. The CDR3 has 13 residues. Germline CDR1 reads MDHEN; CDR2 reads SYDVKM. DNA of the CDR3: TGTGCCAGCAGTCGGCCTAACACAGATACGCAGTATTTT. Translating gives CASSRPNTDTQYF.

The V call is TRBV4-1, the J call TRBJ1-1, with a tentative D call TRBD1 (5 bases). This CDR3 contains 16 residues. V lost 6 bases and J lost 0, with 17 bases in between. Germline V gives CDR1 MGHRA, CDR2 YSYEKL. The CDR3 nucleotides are TGCGCCAGCAGGAGCGGGGGGGGACCGATGAACACTGAAGCTTTCTTT. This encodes CASRSGGGPMNTEAFF.

The CDR3 protein is CASSDKGRYGYTF. The CDR3 DNA is TGTGCCAGCAGTGATAAGGGTCGGTATGGCTACACCTTC. The chain is built from TRBV2 and TRBJ1-2; D is unclear. CDR3 length: 13 amino acids. Trimming took off 3 bases at V and 5 bases at J, with 10 bases between the two ends. The V gene's germline CDR1 is SNHLY and CDR2 FYNNEI.

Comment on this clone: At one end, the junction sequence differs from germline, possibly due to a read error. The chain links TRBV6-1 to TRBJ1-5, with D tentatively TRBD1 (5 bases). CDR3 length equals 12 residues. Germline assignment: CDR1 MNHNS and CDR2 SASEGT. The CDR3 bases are TGTGCCAGCAGTGTAATGGGGCAGCCCCGGCATTTT. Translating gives CASSVMGQPRHF.

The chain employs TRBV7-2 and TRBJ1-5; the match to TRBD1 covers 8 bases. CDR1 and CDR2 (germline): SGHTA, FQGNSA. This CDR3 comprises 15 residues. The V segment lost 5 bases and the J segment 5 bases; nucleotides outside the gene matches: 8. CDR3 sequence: CASSPRQGMDQPQHF. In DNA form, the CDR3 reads TGTGCCAGCAGCCCGAGACAGGGGATGGATCAGCCCCAGCATTTT.

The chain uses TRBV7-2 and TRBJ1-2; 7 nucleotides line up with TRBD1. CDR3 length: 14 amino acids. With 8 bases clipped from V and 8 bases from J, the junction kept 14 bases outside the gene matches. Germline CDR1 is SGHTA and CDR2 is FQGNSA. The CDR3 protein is CASQPPGQAWGYTF. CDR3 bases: TGTGCCAGCCAACCCCCCGGACAGGCTTGGGGCTACACCTTC.